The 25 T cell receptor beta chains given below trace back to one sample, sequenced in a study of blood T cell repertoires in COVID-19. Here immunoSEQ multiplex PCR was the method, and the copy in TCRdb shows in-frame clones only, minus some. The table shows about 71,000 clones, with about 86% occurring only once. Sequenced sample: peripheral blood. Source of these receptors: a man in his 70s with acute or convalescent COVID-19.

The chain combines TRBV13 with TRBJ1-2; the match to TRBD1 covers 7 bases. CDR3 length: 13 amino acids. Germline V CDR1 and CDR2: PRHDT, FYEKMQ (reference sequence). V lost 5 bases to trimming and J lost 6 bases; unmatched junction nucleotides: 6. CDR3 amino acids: CASSPTQGDGYTF. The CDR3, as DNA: TGTGCCAGCAGCCCCACGCAGGGGGATGGCTACACCTTC. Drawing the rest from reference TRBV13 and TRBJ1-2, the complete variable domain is AAGVIQSPRHLIKEKRETATLKCYPIPRHDTVYWYQQGPGQDPQFLISFYEKMQSDKGSIPDRFSAQQFSDYHSELNMSSLELGDSALYFCASSPTQGDGYTFGSGTRLTVV.

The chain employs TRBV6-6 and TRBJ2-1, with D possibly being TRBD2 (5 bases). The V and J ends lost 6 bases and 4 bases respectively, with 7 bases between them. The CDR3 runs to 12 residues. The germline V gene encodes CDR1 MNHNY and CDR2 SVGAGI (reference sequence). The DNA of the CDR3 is TGTGCCAGCAGCGAGGGTTACAATGAGCAGTTCTTC. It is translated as CASSEGYNEQFF.

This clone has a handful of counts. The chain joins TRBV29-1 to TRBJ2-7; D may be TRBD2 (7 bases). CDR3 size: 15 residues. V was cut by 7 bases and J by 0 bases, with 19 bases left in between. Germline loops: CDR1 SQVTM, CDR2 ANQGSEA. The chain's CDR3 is CSAASSRGASYEQYF. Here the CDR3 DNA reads TGCAGCGCAGCCTCCTCTCGGGGGGCCTCCTACGAGCAGTACTTC.

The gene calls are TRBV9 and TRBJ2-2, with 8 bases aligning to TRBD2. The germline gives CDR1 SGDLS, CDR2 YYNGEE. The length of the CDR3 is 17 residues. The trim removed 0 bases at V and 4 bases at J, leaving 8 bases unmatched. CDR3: CASSVEASGSFTGELFF. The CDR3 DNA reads TGTGCCAGCAGCGTAGAAGCGAGCGGGAGTTTCACCGGGGAGCTGTTTTTT.

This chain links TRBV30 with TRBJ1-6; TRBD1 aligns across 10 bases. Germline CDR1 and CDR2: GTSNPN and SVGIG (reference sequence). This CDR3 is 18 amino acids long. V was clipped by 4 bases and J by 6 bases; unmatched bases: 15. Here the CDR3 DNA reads TGTGCCTGGACTAGACCCGGGACAGGGGTTTATAGTAATTCACCCCTCCACTTT. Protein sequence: CAWTRPGTGVYSNSPLHF.

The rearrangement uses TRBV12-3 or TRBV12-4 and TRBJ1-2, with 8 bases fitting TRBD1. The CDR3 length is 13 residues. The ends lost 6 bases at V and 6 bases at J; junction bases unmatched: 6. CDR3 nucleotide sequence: TGTGCCAGCAGCCTTGACAGGGGCCATGGCTACACCTTC. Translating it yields CASSLDRGHGYTF.

The CDR3 reads CASSPSLVSEQYF. The CDR3 region has the DNA TGTGCCAGCAGCCCAAGTTTAGTATCCGAGCAGTACTTC. The rearrangement uses TRBV7-8 and TRBJ2-7; D uncertain. This CDR3 contains 13 residues. CDR1 and CDR2 from the germline V gene are SGHVS and FQNEAQ. V lost 5 bases and J lost 6, with 14 bases in between.

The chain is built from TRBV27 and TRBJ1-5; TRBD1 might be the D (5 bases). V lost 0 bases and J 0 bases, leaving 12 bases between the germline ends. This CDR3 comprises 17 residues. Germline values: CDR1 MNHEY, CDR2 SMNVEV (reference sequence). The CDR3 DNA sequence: TGTGCCAGCAGTTTATCCGGGGGGTTTTATAGCAATCAGCCCCAGCATTTT. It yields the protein CASSLSGGFYSNQPQHF.

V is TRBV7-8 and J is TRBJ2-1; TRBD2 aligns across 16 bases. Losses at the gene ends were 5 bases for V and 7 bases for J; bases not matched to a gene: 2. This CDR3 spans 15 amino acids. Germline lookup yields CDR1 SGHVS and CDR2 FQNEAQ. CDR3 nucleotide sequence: TGTGCCAGCAGCACGGGACTAGCGGGGGGGAATGAGCAGTTCTTC. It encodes CASSTGLAGGNEQFF.

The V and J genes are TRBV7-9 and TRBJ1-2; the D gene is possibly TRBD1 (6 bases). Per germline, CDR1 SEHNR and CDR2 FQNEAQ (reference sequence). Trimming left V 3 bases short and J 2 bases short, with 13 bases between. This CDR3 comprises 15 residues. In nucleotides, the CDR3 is TGTGCCAGCAGCTTGGAAACAGGGATCAACTATGGCTACACCTTC. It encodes CASSLETGINYGYTF. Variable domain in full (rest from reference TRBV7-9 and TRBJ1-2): DTGVSQNPRHKITKRGQNVTFRCDPISEHNRLYWYRQTLGQGPEFLTYFQNEAQLEKSRLLSDRFSAERPKGSFSTLEIQRTEQGDSAMYLCASSLETGINYGYTFGSGTRLTVV.

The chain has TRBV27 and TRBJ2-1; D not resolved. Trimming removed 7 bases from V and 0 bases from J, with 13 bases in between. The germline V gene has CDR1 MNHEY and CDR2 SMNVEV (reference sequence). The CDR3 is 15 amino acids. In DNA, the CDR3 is TGTGCCAGCAATCTGGGCTTTAGCTCCTACAATGAGCAGTTCTTC. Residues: CASNLGFSSYNEQFF.

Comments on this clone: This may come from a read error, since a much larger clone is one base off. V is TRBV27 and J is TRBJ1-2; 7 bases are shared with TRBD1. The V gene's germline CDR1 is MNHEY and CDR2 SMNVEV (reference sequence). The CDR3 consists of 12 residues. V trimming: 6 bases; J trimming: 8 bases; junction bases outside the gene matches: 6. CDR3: CASRDRVIGYTF. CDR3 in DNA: TGTGCCAGCAGAGACAGGGTAATCGGCTACACCTTC.

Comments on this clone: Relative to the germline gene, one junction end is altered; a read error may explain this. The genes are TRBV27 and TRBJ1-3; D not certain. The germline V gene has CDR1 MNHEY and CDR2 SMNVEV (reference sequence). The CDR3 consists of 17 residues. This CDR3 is CASSLSPPGVGGNTIYF. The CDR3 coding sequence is TGTGCCAGCAGTCTATCCCCGCCCGGGGTGGGGGGAAACACCATATATTTT.

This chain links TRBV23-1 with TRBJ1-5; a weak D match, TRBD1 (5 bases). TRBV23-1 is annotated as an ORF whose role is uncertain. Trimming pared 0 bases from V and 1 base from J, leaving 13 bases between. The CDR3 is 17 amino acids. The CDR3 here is CASSQSIGAGSNQPQHF. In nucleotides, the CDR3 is TGCGCCAGCAGTCAATCGATTGGGGCAGGGAGCAATCAGCCCCAGCATTTT.

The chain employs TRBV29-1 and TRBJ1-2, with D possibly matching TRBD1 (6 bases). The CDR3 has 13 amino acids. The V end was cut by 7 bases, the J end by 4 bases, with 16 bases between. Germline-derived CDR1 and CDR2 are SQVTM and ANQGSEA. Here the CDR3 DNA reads TGCAGCGCCGAAGGGGGTCAGGGCTATGGCTACACCTTC. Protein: CSAEGGQGYGYTF.

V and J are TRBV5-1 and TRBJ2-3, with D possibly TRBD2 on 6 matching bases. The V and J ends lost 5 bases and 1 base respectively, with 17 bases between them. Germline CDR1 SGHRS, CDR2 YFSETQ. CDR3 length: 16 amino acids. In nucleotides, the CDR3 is TGCGCCAGCAGATCCGGGGGAGCGGTTGGCACAGATACGCAGTATTTT. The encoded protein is CASRSGGAVGTDTQYF.

The CDR3 protein is CASTPRGGSKSGELFF. The CDR3 DNA reads as TGTGCCAGCACCCCGCGTGGCGGGAGTAAGTCCGGGGAGCTGTTTTTT. The rearrangement links TRBV7-6 to TRBJ2-2; TRBD2 aligns across 7 bases. In germline, CDR1 is SGHVS, CDR2 FNYEAQ. This CDR3 comprises 16 residues. The J segment lost 6 bases and the V segment lost 7 bases, leaving 14 bases of the junction unmatched.

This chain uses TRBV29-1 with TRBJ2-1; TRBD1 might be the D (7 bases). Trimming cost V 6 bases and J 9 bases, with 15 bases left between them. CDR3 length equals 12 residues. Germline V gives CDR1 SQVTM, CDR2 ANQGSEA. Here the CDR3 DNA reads TGCAGCGTGGGGCAGGGGGGTAGTGAGCAGTTCTTC. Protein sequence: CSVGQGGSEQFF.

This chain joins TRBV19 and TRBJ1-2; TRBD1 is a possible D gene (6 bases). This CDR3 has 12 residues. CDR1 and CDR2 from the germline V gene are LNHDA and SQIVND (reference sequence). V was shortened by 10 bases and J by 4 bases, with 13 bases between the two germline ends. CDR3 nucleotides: TGTGCCATTCAGACAGGCCTCTATGGCTACACCTTC. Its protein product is CAIQTGLYGYTF.

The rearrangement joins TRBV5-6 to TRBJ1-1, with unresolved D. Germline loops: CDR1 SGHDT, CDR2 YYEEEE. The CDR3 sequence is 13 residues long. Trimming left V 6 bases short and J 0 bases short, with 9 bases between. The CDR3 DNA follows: TGTGCCAGCAACCGCGGGATGAACACTGAAGCTTTCTTT. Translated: CASNRGMNTEAFF.

The DNA for the CDR3 is TGTGCCAGCAGCTTCCGCCAGGGCGATGAAGCTTTCTTT. Encoded protein: CASSFRQGDEAFF. The chain joins TRBV7-9 to TRBJ1-1; D possibly corresponds to TRBD1 (5 bases). Deletions cut 3 bases from V and 7 bases from J, with 12 bases between. Germline V lookup: CDR1 SEHNR, CDR2 FQNEAQ (reference sequence). The CDR3 has 13 amino acids.

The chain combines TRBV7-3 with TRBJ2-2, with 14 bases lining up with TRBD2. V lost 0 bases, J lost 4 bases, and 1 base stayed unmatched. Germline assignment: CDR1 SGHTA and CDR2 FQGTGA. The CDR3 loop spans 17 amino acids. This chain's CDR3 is CASSLTGTSGGTGELFF. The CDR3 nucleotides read TGTGCCAGCAGCTTAACGGGGACTAGCGGGGGCACCGGGGAGCTGTTTTTT.

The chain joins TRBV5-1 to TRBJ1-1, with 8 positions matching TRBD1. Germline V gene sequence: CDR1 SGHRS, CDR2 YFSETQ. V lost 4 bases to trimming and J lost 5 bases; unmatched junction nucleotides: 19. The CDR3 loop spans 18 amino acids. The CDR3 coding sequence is TGCGCCAGCAGCACTGGCCCAGGGACAGGCTACAAGGGAACTGAAGCTTTCTTT. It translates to CASSTGPGTGYKGTEAFF.

The CDR3 here is CASSDSGLGYEQYF. The CDR3, as DNA: TGTGCCAGCAGTGATTCGGGACTGGGATACGAGCAGTACTTC. The chain combines TRBV6-1 with TRBJ2-7; perhaps TRBD2 as D (6 bases). Per germline, CDR1 MNHNS and CDR2 SASEGT. V lost 3 bases to trimming and J lost 4 bases, with 13 bases between them. The CDR3 extends over 14 amino acids.

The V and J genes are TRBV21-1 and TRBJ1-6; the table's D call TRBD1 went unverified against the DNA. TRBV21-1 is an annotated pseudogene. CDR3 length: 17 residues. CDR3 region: CASSKRRGSSYNSPLHF. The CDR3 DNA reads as TGTGCCAGCAGCAAACGTCGTGGCAGCTCCTATAATTCACCCCTCCACTTT.